The 25 T cell receptor beta chains below all came from one sample that was sequenced in a study of cytomegalovirus exposure and HLA in healthy donors. Primers for the PCR totalled 60 Vbeta and 13 Jbeta. Repertoires were generated with immunoSEQ multiplex PCR, while TCRdb's copy carries only in-frame clones and drops some. The sample records more than 95,000 clones, 75% to 85% being singletons. Material for sequencing was PBMCs. These receptor sequences come from a young woman in good health and CMV-seropositive.

The chain combines TRBV13 with TRBJ2-5; TRBD2 agrees at 13 bases. The germline V gene encodes CDR1 PRHDT and CDR2 FYEKMQ (reference sequence). J was trimmed by 5 bases and V by 5 bases; bases with no gene match: 5. The CDR3 covers 15 residues. The CDR3 spells CASSPRTSGSETQYF. CDR3 DNA: TGTGCCAGCAGCCCTCGGACTAGCGGGAGTGAGACCCAGTACTTC.

In this sample, this clone turned up once. This chain joins TRBV4-2 and TRBJ2-3, with D perhaps matching TRBD1 (6 bases). Deletions cut 1 base from V and 2 bases from J, with 10 bases between. Germline CDR1 reads LGHNA; CDR2 reads YNFKEQ. This CDR3 region has 15 residues. CDR3 coding DNA: TGTGCCAGCAGCCAAGCTGACAGGATCACAGATACGCAGTATTTT. Translation: CASSQADRITDTQYF.

This rearrangement joins TRBV9 to TRBJ1-2; 7 bases are a match to TRBD1. Germline trimming cut 7 bases from V and 8 bases from J; bases unmatched to any gene: 11. The CDR3 covers 13 residues. From germline, CDR1 is SGDLS and CDR2 YYNGEE. For the CDR3, the DNA is TGTGCCAGCTCTACGGGTAACAGGGGCGGCTACACCTTC. Encoded protein: CASSTGNRGGYTF.

This clone appeared a single time. J is TRBJ1-2 and V is TRBV2; 9 positions match TRBD1. Germline V gives CDR1 SNHLY, CDR2 FYNNEI. The CDR3 is 14 residues long. V trimming: 7 bases; J trimming: 8 bases; junction bases outside the gene matches: 11. This chain's CDR3 is CASIRQGEGRGYTF. CDR3 nucleotides: TGTGCCAGCATCAGACAGGGGGAAGGGCGGGGCTACACCTTC.

The V and J genes are TRBV9 and TRBJ2-2, with 12 nucleotides matching TRBD2. V shed 4 bases and J 5 bases; nucleotides not matched to a gene: 6. Germline CDR1 reads SGDLS; CDR2 reads YYNGEE. The CDR3 contains 16 residues. The CDR3 reads CASSPLGLAGTGELFF. In DNA, the CDR3 is TGTGCCAGCAGCCCCCTGGGACTAGCGGGTACCGGGGAGCTGTTTTTT.

The chain couples TRBV25-1 to TRBJ2-7, with 14 bases identical to TRBD2. V lost 8 bases, J lost 5 bases, and 8 bases stayed unmatched. The germline V gene encodes CDR1 MGHDK and CDR2 SYGVNS. The CDR3 runs 15 residues. CDR3 in DNA: TGTGCCAGCCGACTAGCGGGAGGGCCGGCCCACGAGCAGTACTTC. Protein product: CASRLAGGPAHEQYF.

As DNA, the CDR3 is TGTGCCAGCAGTCGCGGGACAGGGTTGTCACCCCTCCACTTT. Protein sequence: CASSRGTGLSPLHF. The chain uses TRBV27 and TRBJ1-6, with 9 bases lining up with TRBD1. The V gene's germline CDR1 is MNHEY and CDR2 SMNVEV (reference sequence). There are 14 residues in the CDR3. The V gene end was trimmed by 5 bases and the J gene end by 10 bases; junction bases not matched to a gene: 6.

This sequence joins TRBV7-9 and TRBJ2-1; D may be TRBD2 (6 bases). The CDR3 runs 12 residues. CDR1 SEHNR and CDR2 FQNEAQ come from the germline V gene (reference sequence). Trimming removed 8 bases at V and 9 bases at J, with 14 bases between. CDR3 amino acids: CASLGVAVEQFF. CDR3 coding DNA: TGTGCCAGCTTAGGGGTAGCGGTTGAGCAGTTCTTC.

This chain links TRBV19 with TRBJ1-2; D not certain. Germline-derived CDR1 and CDR2 are LNHDA and SQIVND (reference sequence). Trimming stripped 2 bases from V and 4 bases from J, with 14 bases between. This CDR3 contains 15 residues. Here the CDR3 reads CASSIRRVAGYGYTF. The CDR3 nucleotides read TGTGCCAGTAGTATAAGGAGGGTGGCCGGCTATGGCTACACCTTC.

The chain joins TRBV5-5 to TRBJ1-1, with D perhaps TRBD1 (5 bases). The CDR3 has 13 amino acids. Germline CDR1 and CDR2: SGHKS and YYEKEE (reference sequence). Trimming pared 0 bases from V and 7 bases from J, leaving 10 bases between. The CDR3 loop reads CASSLESTVEAFF. The CDR3 nucleotides read TGTGCCAGCAGCTTGGAGTCGACAGTTGAAGCTTTCTTT. Looking up the rest from reference TRBV5-5 and TRBJ1-1 gives the full variable domain: DAGVTQSPTHLIKTRGQQVTLRCSPISGHKSVSWYQQVLGQGPQFIFQYYEKEERGRGNFPDRFSARQFPNYSSELNVNALLLGDSALYLCASSLESTVEAFFGQGTRLTVV.

The V gene is TRBV4-2, the J gene TRBJ2-3; no definite D call. V was trimmed by 4 bases and J by 1 base, leaving 15 bases between them. The germline V gene has CDR1 LGHNA and CDR2 YNFKEQ. This CDR3 spans 16 amino acids. In DNA form, the CDR3 reads TGTGCCAGCAGCCCCCGCAGCGCGCTTGGCACAGATACGCAGTATTTT. Its protein is CASSPRSALGTDTQYF.

The J gene is TRBJ2-7, the V gene TRBV7-9; 11 bases fit TRBD1. V lost 5 bases, J lost 4 bases, and 7 bases stayed unmatched. The CDR3 has 15 amino acids. Germline values: CDR1 SEHNR, CDR2 FQNEAQ (reference sequence). In nucleotides, the CDR3 is TGTGCCAGCAGCACCCGGACAGGGGGCCCGTACGAGCAGTACTTC. This gives the protein CASSTRTGGPYEQYF.

The chain recombines TRBV6-1 with TRBJ1-5, with TRBD1 matching 7 bases. J was trimmed by 1 base and V by 3 bases; bases with no gene match: 15. Germline assignment: CDR1 MNHNS and CDR2 SASEGT. CDR3 length: 19 residues. The CDR3 sequence: CASSDSRRQGGKSNQPQHF. The CDR3, as DNA: TGTGCCAGCAGTGATTCCCGGAGACAGGGAGGAAAGAGCAATCAGCCCCAGCATTTT.

This chain links TRBV7-8 with TRBJ2-7; a possible D gene is TRBD2 (5 bases). Trimming took 1 base from V and 0 from J, leaving 10 bases between them. The CDR3 has 15 amino acids. Germline-derived CDR1 and CDR2 are SGHVS and FQNEAQ. The CDR3 nucleotides read TGTGCCAGCAGCTTAGGACTATGGAGCTCCTACGAGCAGTACTTC. This codes for CASSLGLWSSYEQYF.

The genes are TRBV5-6 and TRBJ1-1; TRBD1 is a possible D gene (6 bases). CDR1 is SGHDT, CDR2 YYEEEE, per germline. CDR3 length: 15 residues. The germline V and J ends were trimmed by 4 bases and 0 bases, with 13 bases remaining between them. CDR3: CASSRIAGVNTEAFF. For the CDR3, the DNA is TGTGCCAGCAGCCGGATTGCAGGGGTGAACACTGAAGCTTTCTTT.

J is TRBJ1-4 and V is TRBV9; 7 nucleotides align to TRBD1. Germline assignment: CDR1 SGDLS and CDR2 YYNGEE. The CDR3 has 14 residues. The V gene end was trimmed by 4 bases and the J gene end by 4 bases; junction bases not matched to a gene: 4. As DNA, the CDR3 is TGTGCCAGCAGCTATGGACAGGTTAATGAAAAACTGTTTTTT. It codes for CASSYGQVNEKLFF. The variable domain in full, completed from reference TRBV9 and TRBJ1-4, reads DSGVTQTPKHLITATGQRVTLRCSPRSGDLSVYWYQQSLDQGLQFLIQYYNGEERAKGNILERFSAQQFPDLHSELNLSSLELGDSALYFCASSYGQVNEKLFFGSGTQLSVL.

This chain links TRBV11-2 with TRBJ2-2; a possible D gene is TRBD2 (7 bases). This CDR3 has 13 amino acids. Germline V gene lookup returns CDR1 SGHAT and CDR2 FQNNGV. Trimming pared 0 bases from V and 14 bases from J, leaving 13 bases between. The CDR3 is CASSLEAGALLFF. The CDR3 DNA is TGTGCCAGCAGCTTAGAGGCGGGGGCCCTCCTGTTTTTT.

This clone was seen a handful of times. The genes are TRBV27 and TRBJ1-1; possibly TRBD1 for D (5 bases). The ends were cut back, 4 bases at V and 6 bases at J, with 12 bases in the middle. Germline assignment: CDR1 MNHEY and CDR2 SMNVEV (reference sequence). The CDR3 runs to 13 residues. This CDR3 is CASSSRQTAEAFF. CDR3 nucleotides: TGTGCCAGCAGTTCAAGACAGACCGCTGAAGCTTTCTTT.

The chain has TRBV10-3 and TRBJ2-3; D is perhaps TRBD1 (6 bases). Germline lookup yields CDR1 ENHRY and CDR2 SYGVKD. Trimming took 6 bases from V and 6 from J, leaving 16 bases between them. The CDR3 runs to 14 residues. The CDR3 DNA follows: TGTGCCATCAGGCGGACAGTCGGCGGGGATACGCAGTATTTT. Its protein is CAIRRTVGGDTQYF.

The V and J genes are TRBV29-1 and TRBJ2-7; 8 bases are shared with TRBD2. Germline V lookup: CDR1 SQVTM, CDR2 ANQGSEA. The CDR3 extends over 15 amino acids. The junction had 16 bases not matched to a gene; V was cut back by 6 bases and J by 6 bases. This chain's CDR3 is CSVEGREGRPGEQYF. The CDR3 DNA sequence: TGCAGCGTCGAGGGTCGGGAGGGCCGCCCGGGCGAGCAGTACTTC.

The chain carries TRBV7-8 and TRBJ1-1; a weak D match, TRBD1 (5 bases). The CDR3 contains 13 residues. Germline loops: CDR1 SGHVS, CDR2 FQNEAQ. V was pared by 1 base and J by 7 bases, with 10 bases between. Here the CDR3 reads CASSLGQGVEAFF. The CDR3 DNA is TGTGCCAGCAGCTTAGGGCAGGGCGTTGAAGCTTTCTTT. The whole variable domain, remainder taken from reference TRBV7-8 and TRBJ1-1, is GAGVSQSPRYKVAKRGQDVALRCDPISGHVSLFWYQQALGQGPEFLTYFQNEAQLDKSGLPSDRFFAERPEGSVSTLKIQRTQQEDSAVYLCASSLGQGVEAFFGQGTRLTVV.

The chain uses TRBV9 and TRBJ1-1; TRBD1 might be the D (5 bases). With 3 bases removed from V and 1 base from J, the gap between germline ends came to 13 bases. The length of the CDR3 is 15 residues. CDR1 and CDR2 from the germline V gene are SGDLS and YYNGEE. The CDR3 loop reads CASSGKAGWNTEAFF. CDR3 coding DNA: TGTGCCAGCAGCGGTAAGGCAGGGTGGAACACTGAAGCTTTCTTT.

In this sample, this clone turned up a few times. CDR3 DNA sequence: TGTGCCAGCAGTTACTCTCCCGGGACAGCCTCCTACGAGCAGTACTTC. Its translation: CASSYSPGTASYEQYF. V is TRBV6-5 and J is TRBJ2-7; 7 nucleotides agree with TRBD1. V dropped 0 bases and J dropped 0; count of bases not matched to a gene: 5. The CDR3 is 16 amino acids. CDR1 and CDR2 from the germline V gene are MNHEY and SVGAGI.

This clone was observed a few times. The CDR3 nucleotides are TGTGCCAGCAGCTCCAGCGGCGGTAGGAGGGAGCAGTACTTC. This gives the protein CASSSSGGRREQYF. The V gene is TRBV7-9, the J gene TRBJ2-5; D might be TRBD2 (6 bases). Germline lookup yields CDR1 SEHNR and CDR2 FQNEAQ (reference sequence). This CDR3 spans 14 amino acids. V was clipped by 4 bases and J by 11 bases, with 20 bases between them. Together with reference TRBV7-9 and TRBJ2-5, the CDR3 gives the full variable domain: DTGVSQNPRHKITKRGQNVTFRCDPISEHNRLYWYRQTLGQGPEFLTYFQNEAQLEKSRLLSDRFSAERPKGSFSTLEIQRTEQGDSAMYLCASSSSGGRREQYFGPGTRLLVL.

The V call is TRBV19, the J call TRBJ1-5; 8 nucleotides match TRBD1. V trimming: 7 bases; J trimming: 3 bases; junction bases outside the gene matches: 11. Germline V CDR1 and CDR2: LNHDA, SQIVND (reference sequence). The CDR3 has 16 amino acids. Here the CDR3 DNA reads TGTGCCAGTACCTCGGTTTGGGACAGGTCCAATCAGCCCCAGCATTTT. Translating it yields CASTSVWDRSNQPQHF.